This T cell receptor beta chain is from a study of cytomegalovirus exposure and HLA in healthy donors. On the study more broadly: The 100 to 150 validation repertoires and the 666 first-cohort repertoires shared a platform, a later analysis reported.

The CDR3 is 14 residues long. Germline V gives CDR1 MDHEN, CDR2 SYDVKM. The ends lost 6 bases at V and 4 bases at J; junction bases unmatched: 3. Among the 110 or so subjects of the validation cohort, separate from the roughly 700-subject first cohort, were the donors. The assay was immunoSEQ multiplex PCR, and TCRdb's table has in-frame clones only and misses some. The sample has about 44,000 clones, under 95% seen once. This receptor was identified in a young woman in good health and CMV-seronegative. This rearrangement joins TRBV28 to TRBJ2-3; TRBD1 matches at 11 bases. Material for sequencing was PBMCs. DNA for the CDR3: TGTGCCAGCAGCTCGGGACAGGGGGCAGATACGCAGTATTTT. This encodes CASSSGQGADTQYF.